The rows below give T cell receptor beta chains drawn from one sample of a study of T cell repertoires in cytomegalovirus infection. From the reads, TCRdb called clonotypes with MiXCR, one entry per CDR3 protein. Seen here are hundreds of thousands of distinct CDR3 sequences, around 9.6% observed once, and the top ten hold around 2.4%. The sequenced sample was PBMCs. Receptors were obtained from a human donor in good health (CMV status not recorded). Some clones in this sample may be carry-over from other donors' samples. CDR3s include the opening cysteine and the closing phenylalanine or tryptophan. The D gene is left open where the match is weak. For some rows the clone size is stated as once, few or many, or as a class when expanded; others skip it.

v_call	clone_size	d_call	j_call	cdr3_aa	cdr3_nt
TRBV29-1	.	TRBD1	TRBJ2-3	CSVGQGADTQYF	TGCAGCGTGGGACAGGGGGCAGATACGCAGTATTTT
TRBV20-1	few	TRBD1	TRBJ1-6	CSARDLQGVYSPLHF	TGCAGTGCTAGAGATCTCCAGGGGGTGTATTCACCCCTCCACTTT
TRBV4-2	many	TRBD1	TRBJ1-1	CASSQTGTGMNTEAFF	TGTGCCAGCAGCCAAACTGGGACAGGGATGAACACTGAAGCTTTCTTT
TRBV6-1	many	TRBD1	TRBJ1-1	CASQRGRSEAFF	TGTGCCAGCCAAAGGGGGCGATCTGAAGCTTTCTTT
TRBV10-1	.	.	TRBJ1-1	CASSESRGNTEAFF	TGCGCCAGCAGTGAGTCAAGGGGGAACACTGAAGCTTTCTTT
TRBV7-9	few	.	TRBJ2-2	CASSSRVLATGELFF	TGTGCCAGCAGCTCCAGGGTGCTAGCTACCGGGGAGCTGTTTTTT
TRBV20-1	many	TRBD1	TRBJ2-7	CSAIPGQGNHEQYF	TGCAGTGCTATTCCGGGACAGGGGAACCACGAGCAGTACTTC
TRBV7-9	many	.	TRBJ2-1	CASSLDYRAQFF	TGTGCCAGCAGCCTCGACTATCGTGCGCAGTTCTTC
TRBV20-1	many	.	TRBJ1-1	CSARVQIMNTEAFF	TGCAGTGCTAGAGTACAGATCATGAACACTGAAGCTTTCTTT
TRBV10-1	many	.	TRBJ1-2	CARTDSLPTISYGYTF	TGCGCCAGGACCGACTCTCTGCCCACTATCAGCTATGGCTACACCTTC
TRBV29-1	many	.	TRBJ2-5	CSAGTSSETQYF	TGCAGCGCCGGGACTTCTTCAGAGACCCAGTACTTC
TRBV11-3	many	TRBD2	TRBJ2-1	CASSPTTSGGTDEQFF	TGTGCCAGCAGCCCTACGACTAGCGGGGGCACGGATGAGCAGTTCTTC
TRBV6-2/TRBV6-3	few	.	TRBJ2-1	CASSQPRQGSEQFF	TGTGCCAGCAGCCAACCGCGCCAAGGGAGTGAGCAGTTCTTC
TRBV28	many	.	TRBJ1-4	CASSLPRGPLFF	TGTGCCAGCAGTTTACCTCGAGGGCCACTGTTTTTT
TRBV19	many	TRBD1	TRBJ1-5	CASSIGTGLGNQPQHF	TGTGCCAGTAGTATTGGGACAGGGCTAGGGAACCAGCCCCAGCATTTT
TRBV4-1	many	.	TRBJ2-5	CASSQEETQYF	TGCGCCAGCAGCCAAGAGGAGACCCAGTACTTC
TRBV7-2	many	TRBD2	TRBJ2-5	CASSLVFSGGNQETQYF	TGTGCCAGCAGCTTAGTCTTTAGCGGGGGGAACCAAGAGACCCAGTACTTC
TRBV11-2	few	.	TRBJ2-1	CASGARGNGEQFF	TGTGCCAGCGGGGCAAGAGGGAACGGTGAGCAGTTCTTC
TRBV7-2	many	TRBD1	TRBJ1-3	CASSPFAGTAGNTIYF	TGTGCCAGCAGTCCCTTCGCCGGGACAGCTGGAAACACCATATATTTT
TRBV7-3	many	TRBD2	TRBJ2-1	CASSSTGGYNEQFF	TGTGCCAGCAGCTCGACGGGGGGGTACAATGAGCAGTTCTTC
TRBV28	many	.	TRBJ2-1	CASSPPQGDSRNEQFF	TGTGCCAGCAGTCCCCCGCAGGGAGACTCACGTAATGAGCAGTTCTTC
TRBV6-6	many	.	TRBJ1-4	CASRGEKLFF	TGTGCCAGCAGGGGAGAAAAACTGTTTTTT